One and the same sample provided the 3 T cell receptor beta chains below, sequenced in a study of T cells after yellow fever vaccination. TCRdb re-called the 5' RACE reads with MiXCR, one entry per CDR3 protein. This sample yields a few hundred thousand distinct CDR3 sequences, of which around 4.9% are seen a single time; 3% to 4% belongs to the top ten. The sample was CD4+ T cells sorted from PBMCs, taken on the day of the yellow fever booster vaccination. The receptors originated from a man between 18 and 29 years old who received the YFV17D yellow fever vaccine.

The chain has TRBV4-3 and TRBJ2-3, with 9 nucleotides matching TRBD2. The length of the CDR3 is 17 residues. Unmatched junction bases numbered 9, after V lost 0 bases and J lost 5 bases. Germline-derived CDR1 and CDR2 are LGHNA and YSLEER. CDR3 region: CASSQDRWRGGRDTQYF. Written as DNA, the CDR3 is TGCGCCAGCAGCCAAGATCGATGGCGGGGGGGCCGAGATACGCAGTATTTT.

This clonotype showed up just a few times. The V call is TRBV4-3, the J call TRBJ2-7; no clear D. Germline CDR1 reads LGHNA; CDR2 reads YSLEER. This CDR3 region has 14 residues. V lost 0 bases, J lost 0 bases, and 6 bases lay in between. DNA of the CDR3: TGCGCCAGCAGCCAAGACAGATTCTCCTACGAGCAGTACTTC. This codes for CASSQDRFSYEQYF.

This clonotype was detected a few times. V and J are TRBV2 and TRBJ2-5; D gene ambiguous. Germline assignment: CDR1 SNHLY and CDR2 FYNNEI. V shed 8 bases and J shed 2 bases, with 15 bases lying between them. The CDR3 runs 14 residues. CDR3 nucleotide sequence: TGTGCCAGCCCCGAAGGGATCAGACAAGAGACCCAGTACTTC. Amino acid sequence: CASPEGIRQETQYF.